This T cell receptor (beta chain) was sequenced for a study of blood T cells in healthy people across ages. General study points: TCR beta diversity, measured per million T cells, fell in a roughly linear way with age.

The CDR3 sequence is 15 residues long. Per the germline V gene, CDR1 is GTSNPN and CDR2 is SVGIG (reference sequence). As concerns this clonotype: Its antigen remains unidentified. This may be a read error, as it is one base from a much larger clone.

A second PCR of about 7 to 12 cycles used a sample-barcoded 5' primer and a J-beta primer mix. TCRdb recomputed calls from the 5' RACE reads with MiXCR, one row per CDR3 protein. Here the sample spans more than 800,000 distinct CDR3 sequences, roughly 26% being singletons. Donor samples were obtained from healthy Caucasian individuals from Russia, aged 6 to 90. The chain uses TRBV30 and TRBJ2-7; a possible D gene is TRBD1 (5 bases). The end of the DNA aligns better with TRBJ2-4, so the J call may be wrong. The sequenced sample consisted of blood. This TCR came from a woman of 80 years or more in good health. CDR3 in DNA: TGTGCCTGGAGTGCAAAGCCAGGGATTATCAACATTCAGTACTTC. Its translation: CAWSAKPGIINIQYF.